This entry lists 28 T cell receptor beta chains sequenced from one sample in a study of cytomegalovirus exposure and HLA in healthy donors. Clones were sequenced by immunoSEQ multiplex PCR, and TCRdb holds only the in-frame ones, with some missing. The repertoire holds about 240,000 clones, with around nine tenths as singletons. Material: PBMCs. Receptors were obtained from a young man in good health and CMV-seronegative.

This rearrangement joins TRBV28 to TRBJ2-7, with 7 positions matching TRBD1. This CDR3 is 12 amino acids long. J was trimmed by 4 bases and V by 8 bases; bases with no gene match: 5. The germline gives CDR1 MDHEN, CDR2 SYDVKM. DNA for the CDR3: TGTGCCAGCGGACGGGACAGATACGAGCAGTACTTC. Its translation: CASGRDRYEQYF. The variable domain in full, completed from reference TRBV28 and TRBJ2-7, reads DVKVTQSSRYLVKRTGEKVFLECVQDMDHENMFWYRQDPGLGLRLIYFSYDVKMKEKGDIPEGYSVSREKKERFSLILESASTNQTSMYLCASGRDRYEQYFGPGTRLTVT.

The J gene is TRBJ1-2, the V gene TRBV4-3, with D tentatively TRBD1 (5 bases). The CDR3 is 13 residues long. V dropped 4 bases and J dropped 6 bases, with 12 bases sitting between them. The germline V gene has CDR1 LGHNA and CDR2 YSLEER. CDR3 bases: TGCGCCAGCAGCCCAGGGCGGCGAAATGGCTACACCTTC. Encoded protein: CASSPGRRNGYTF.

The V gene is TRBV20-1, the J gene TRBJ1-1, with D uncertain. In germline, CDR1 is DFQATT, CDR2 SNEGSKA (reference sequence). V was pared by 6 bases and J by 1 base, with 6 bases between. The CDR3 is 11 residues long. The CDR3 sequence: CSAPGNTEAFF. CDR3 bases: TGCAGTGCCCCGGGGAACACTGAAGCTTTCTTT.

The chain is built from TRBV5-1 and TRBJ2-5; D is possibly TRBD1 (5 bases). This CDR3 comprises 14 residues. Germline V gene data show CDR1 as SGHRS and CDR2 as YFSETQ. V lost 2 bases and J 2 bases, leaving 10 bases between the germline ends. This CDR3 is CASSFQGIQETQYF. The DNA for the CDR3 is TGCGCCAGCAGCTTCCAGGGAATACAAGAGACCCAGTACTTC.

This chain connects TRBV18 to TRBJ1-1; 9 nucleotides match TRBD1. Germline values: CDR1 KGHSH, CDR2 LQKENI. The CDR3 consists of 17 residues. V trimming: 3 bases; J trimming: 3 bases; junction bases outside the gene matches: 11. The CDR3 DNA follows: TGTGCCAGCTCACCGACTCCCGGACAGGGGTTGGACACTGAAGCTTTCTTT. It specifies CASSPTPGQGLDTEAFF.

This clone showed up just once. The chain uses TRBV7-2 and TRBJ2-1; D may be TRBD2 (7 bases). Germline V lookup: CDR1 SGHTA, CDR2 FQGNSA. The CDR3 totals 14 residues. Trimming shortened V by 5 bases and J by 9 bases, and 17 bases separated the two germline ends. The CDR3 protein is CASSPGGSTSEQFF. As DNA, the CDR3 is TGTGCCAGCAGCCCGGGGGGCAGTACGAGTGAGCAGTTCTTC.

V is TRBV15 and J is TRBJ2-1; TRBD2 aligns across 8 bases. This CDR3 has 17 residues. The V gene end was trimmed by 0 bases and the J gene end by 2 bases; junction bases not matched to a gene: 6. Germline V gene data show CDR1 as LNHNV and CDR2 as YYDKDF (reference sequence). CDR3 in amino acids: CATSRDSLADPYNEQFF. CDR3 bases: TGTGCCACCAGCAGAGATTCACTAGCGGACCCCTACAATGAGCAGTTCTTC. Complete variable domain (other parts from reference TRBV15 and TRBJ2-1): DAMVIQNPRYQVTQFGKPVTLSCSQTLNHNVMYWYQQKSSQAPKLLFHYYDKDFNNEADTPDNFQSRRPNTSFCFLDIRSPGLGDTAMYLCATSRDSLADPYNEQFFGPGTRLTVL.

This sequence joins TRBV28 and TRBJ2-7, with unresolved D. V was trimmed by 6 bases and J by 6 bases, leaving 12 bases between them. Germline V gene sequence: CDR1 MDHEN, CDR2 SYDVKM. This CDR3 contains 12 residues. The CDR3: CASRPQVSEQYF. CDR3 nucleotide sequence: TGTGCCAGCAGACCTCAGGTATCCGAGCAGTACTTC.

V gene TRBV30 combines with J gene TRBJ1-4; maybe TRBD1 (6 bases). The germline V gene has CDR1 GTSNPN and CDR2 SVGIG (reference sequence). The CDR3 totals 15 residues. V was pared by 0 bases and J by 2 bases, with 10 bases between. Written as DNA, the CDR3 is TGTGCCTGGAGTGTAGGGGGGGTTACTAATGAAAAACTGTTTTTT. Translation: CAWSVGGVTNEKLFF.

The chain combines TRBV28 with TRBJ1-2, with 9 nucleotides matching TRBD1. The germline V gene encodes CDR1 MDHEN and CDR2 SYDVKM. V dropped 4 bases and J dropped 4; count of bases not matched to a gene: 4. There are 14 residues in the CDR3. CDR3 nucleotides: TGTGCCAGCAGTTACTGGGACAGGGTCTATGGCTACACCTTC. Its translation is CASSYWDRVYGYTF.

The chain carries TRBV27 and TRBJ2-1; 7 nucleotides agree with TRBD2. The CDR3 has 15 residues. Germline V lookup: CDR1 MNHEY, CDR2 SMNVEV (reference sequence). V lost 5 bases and J lost 0; bases outside the gene matches: 4. CDR3 protein: CASSQAGSSYNEQFF. The DNA for the CDR3 is TGTGCCAGCAGTCAAGCGGGGAGCTCCTACAATGAGCAGTTCTTC.

The chain recombines TRBV7-8 with TRBJ1-2; D not certain. Trimming stripped 2 bases from V and 10 bases from J, with 17 bases between. Germline values: CDR1 SGHVS, CDR2 FQNEAQ. The CDR3 is 14 residues long. The CDR3 sequence is CASSLTGLDDDYTF. The CDR3 nucleotides are TGTGCCAGCAGCTTAACTGGACTGGATGATGACTACACCTTC. Based on the CDR3 plus reference TRBV7-8 and TRBJ1-2, the full variable domain is GAGVSQSPRYKVAKRGQDVALRCDPISGHVSLFWYQQALGQGPEFLTYFQNEAQLDKSGLPSDRFFAERPEGSVSTLKIQRTQQEDSAVYLCASSLTGLDDDYTFGSGTRLTVV.

The chain links TRBV5-1 to TRBJ1-1, with TRBD1 matching 8 bases. Trimming at V came to 7 bases and at J to 0 bases, leaving 5 bases not matched to a gene. CDR1 is SGHRS, CDR2 YFSETQ, per germline. The CDR3 contains 14 residues. This chain's CDR3 is CASVAGGMNTEAFF. The CDR3 DNA reads as TGCGCCAGCGTGGCAGGGGGCATGAACACTGAAGCTTTCTTT.

In this sample, this clone turned up once. The J gene is TRBJ1-6, the V gene TRBV30, with TRBD1 identical over 9 bases. V lost 3 bases to trimming and J lost 10 bases; unmatched junction nucleotides: 4. The CDR3 extends over 13 amino acids. Per the germline V gene, CDR1 is GTSNPN and CDR2 is SVGIG (reference sequence). CDR3: CAWRTGGRSPLHF. The CDR3 DNA reads as TGTGCCTGGAGGACAGGGGGAAGATCACCCCTCCACTTT.

This clone appeared a single time. CDR3 sequence reads: CASSLGRTGYYTF. As DNA, the CDR3 is TGTGCCAGCAGCTTAGGGCGGACAGGATACTACACCTTC. This chain links TRBV7-2 with TRBJ1-2, with 7 bases identical to TRBD1. This CDR3 spans 13 amino acids. Germline V lookup: CDR1 SGHTA, CDR2 FQGNSA. J was trimmed by 10 bases and V by 1 base; bases with no gene match: 6.

V is TRBV5-1 and J is TRBJ2-1; D may be TRBD2 (6 bases). The CDR3 has 13 amino acids. V lost 6 bases to trimming and J lost 2 bases, with 9 bases between them. Germline V lookup: CDR1 SGHRS, CDR2 YFSETQ. The CDR3 loop reads CASKEGTYNEQFF. The DNA of the CDR3 is TGCGCCAGCAAGGAGGGGACCTACAATGAGCAGTTCTTC.

This chain links TRBV4-1 with TRBJ1-4; D is unclear. V lost 7 bases and J lost 0, with 12 bases in between. Germline values: CDR1 MGHRA, CDR2 YSYEKL. The CDR3 is made up of 15 amino acids. The CDR3 loop is CASTAEGSTNEKLFF. The CDR3 nucleotides are TGCGCCAGCACCGCCGAGGGATCAACTAATGAAAAACTGTTTTTT.

The chain combines TRBV30 with TRBJ1-5, with a possible D match to TRBD1 (6 bases). Trimming shortened V by 3 bases and J by 6 bases, and 12 bases separated the two germline ends. The V gene's germline CDR1 is GTSNPN and CDR2 SVGIG (reference sequence). The CDR3 runs 13 residues. The CDR3 region has the DNA TGTGCCTGGAGACAGGGCGCGTCTCAGCCCCAGCATTTT. Translating it yields CAWRQGASQPQHF.

In this sample, this clone turned up once. The chain joins TRBV28 to TRBJ1-5; possibly TRBD1 for D (5 bases). Trimming pared 6 bases from V and 3 bases from J, leaving 12 bases between. The length of the CDR3 is 14 residues. CDR1 and CDR2 (germline): MDHEN, SYDVKM. CDR3 residues: CASSEQAHNQPQHF. The CDR3 DNA sequence: TGTGCCAGCAGCGAACAGGCGCACAATCAGCCCCAGCATTTT.

The chain couples TRBV4-3 to TRBJ2-7; D not certain. The CDR3 is 15 amino acids. Germline V gene sequence: CDR1 LGHNA, CDR2 YSLEER. V was trimmed by 0 bases and J by 0 bases, leaving 9 bases between them. CDR3 loop: CASSQDRDYSYEQYF. The CDR3 DNA is TGCGCCAGCAGCCAAGATCGAGATTACTCCTACGAGCAGTACTTC.

The rearrangement uses TRBV4-3 and TRBJ2-4; D remains ambiguous. The CDR3 is 16 amino acids. CDR1 LGHNA and CDR2 YSLEER come from the germline V gene. Deletions cut 0 bases from V and 0 bases from J, with 9 bases between. In DNA form, the CDR3 reads TGCGCCAGCAGCCAAGATTGGCGGCTAGCCAAAAACATTCAGTACTTC. The encoded protein is CASSQDWRLAKNIQYF.

This chain uses TRBV5-1 with TRBJ2-7; 8 bases match TRBD1. The CDR3 consists of 14 residues. Germline loops: CDR1 SGHRS, CDR2 YFSETQ. With V trimmed by 4 bases and J by 7 bases, 10 bases remained unmatched. CDR3 amino acids: CASSLDRASREQYF. CDR3 DNA sequence: TGCGCCAGCAGCCTGGACAGGGCCTCGAGAGAGCAGTACTTC.

V gene TRBV11-3 combines with J gene TRBJ2-2, with TRBD1 identical over 9 bases. The CDR3 runs 16 residues. Germline-derived CDR1 and CDR2 are SGHNT and YENEEA. The V and J ends lost 2 bases and 5 bases, in that order; junction bases with no gene match: 6. In DNA, the CDR3 is TGTGCCAGCAGCTTAACGGGACAGGGAATAACCGGGGAGCTGTTTTTT. This translates into CASSLTGQGITGELFF.

The chain couples TRBV12-5 to TRBJ2-7, with D tentatively TRBD2 (6 bases). CDR3 size: 15 residues. Germline values: CDR1 LGHNT, CDR2 FRNRAP. Trimming took off 6 bases at V and 2 bases at J, with 17 bases between the two ends. The CDR3 coding sequence is TGTGCTAGTGGCCCGCCAGGACTACCCGCCTACGAGCAGTACTTC. It encodes CASGPPGLPAYEQYF. Drawing the rest from reference TRBV12-5 and TRBJ2-7, the complete variable domain is DARVTQTPRHKVTEMGQEVTMRCQPILGHNTVFWYRQTMMQGLELLAYFRNRAPLDDSGMPKDRFSAEMPDATLATLKIQPSEPRDSAVYFCASGPPGLPAYEQYFGPGTRLTVT.

CDR3 loop: CASSSGSISGNEQFF. The CDR3 coding sequence is TGTGCCAGCAGTTCCGGATCGATCTCGGGGAATGAGCAGTTCTTC. This sequence joins TRBV6-5 and TRBJ2-1; a weak D match, TRBD2 (5 bases). V lost 4 bases, J lost 7 bases, and 17 bases lay in between. The germline V gene encodes CDR1 MNHEY and CDR2 SVGAGI. The length of the CDR3 is 15 residues.

The V and J genes are TRBV10-1 and TRBJ1-1; D is perhaps TRBD1 (5 bases). Germline V gives CDR1 WNHNN, CDR2 SYGVQD (reference sequence). CDR3 size: 14 residues. V was clipped by 6 bases and J by 1 base, with 12 bases between them. The CDR3 here is CASSPRVGNTEAFF. The CDR3 DNA reads as TGCGCCAGCAGCCCCAGGGTTGGGAACACTGAAGCTTTCTTT.

The chain carries TRBV4-3 and TRBJ1-4; D is ambiguous. The CDR3 contains 15 residues. The germline V gene encodes CDR1 LGHNA and CDR2 YSLEER. The V end lost 3 bases, the J end lost 8 bases, and 16 bases lay between the germline ends. The CDR3: CASSQQAGRDEKLFF. The CDR3 DNA is TGCGCCAGCAGCCAGCAAGCGGGCCGAGACGAAAAACTGTTTTTT.

This rearrangement joins TRBV7-9 to TRBJ1-5; D remains ambiguous. CDR1 and CDR2 (germline): SEHNR, FQNEAQ (reference sequence). CDR3 length: 15 residues. Trimming stripped 4 bases from V and 6 bases from J, with 16 bases between. The DNA of the CDR3 is TGTGCCAGCAGCTCGGACTCCGGGAACGGTCAGCCCCAGCATTTT. It encodes CASSSDSGNGQPQHF. The full variable domain, in which reference TRBV7-9 and TRBJ1-5 provide the parts outside the CDR3, is DTGVSQNPRHKITKRGQNVTFRCDPISEHNRLYWYRQTLGQGPEFLTYFQNEAQLEKSRLLSDRFSAERPKGSFSTLEIQRTEQGDSAMYLCASSSDSGNGQPQHFGDGTRLSIL.